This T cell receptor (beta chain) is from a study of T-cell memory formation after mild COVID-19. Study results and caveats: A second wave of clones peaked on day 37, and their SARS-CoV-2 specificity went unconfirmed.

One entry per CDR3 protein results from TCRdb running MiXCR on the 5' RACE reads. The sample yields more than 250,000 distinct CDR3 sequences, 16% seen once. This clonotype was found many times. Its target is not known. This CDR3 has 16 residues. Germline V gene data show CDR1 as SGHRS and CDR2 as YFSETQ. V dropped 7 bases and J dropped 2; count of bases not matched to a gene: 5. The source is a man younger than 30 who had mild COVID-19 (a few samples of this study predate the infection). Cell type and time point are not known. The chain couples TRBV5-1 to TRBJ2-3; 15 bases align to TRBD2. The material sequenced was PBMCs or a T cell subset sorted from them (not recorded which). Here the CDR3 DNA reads TGCGCCAGCTCCGGACTAGCGGGGGGGCCCACAGATACGCAGTATTTT. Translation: CASSGLAGGPTDTQYF.